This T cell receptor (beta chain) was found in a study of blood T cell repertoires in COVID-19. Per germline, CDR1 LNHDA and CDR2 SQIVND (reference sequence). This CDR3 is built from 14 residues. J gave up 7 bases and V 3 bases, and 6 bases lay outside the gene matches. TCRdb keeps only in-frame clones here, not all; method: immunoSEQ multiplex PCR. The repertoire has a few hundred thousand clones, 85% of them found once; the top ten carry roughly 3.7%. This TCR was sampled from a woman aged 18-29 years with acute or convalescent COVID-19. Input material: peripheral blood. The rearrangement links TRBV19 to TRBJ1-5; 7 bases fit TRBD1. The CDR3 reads CASSIQGGSQPQHF. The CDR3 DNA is TGTGCCAGTAGTATCCAGGGGGGTTCCCAGCCCCAGCATTTT.